The T cell receptor beta chain described here comes from a study of blood T cell repertoires in COVID-19 (dated by TCRdb to about 2020). Looking at the study overall: Samples covering the acute and convalescent phases of COVID-19 were provided by collaborators in the United States, Italy and Spain. The repertoires were made available in a free public database intended to serve as a resource for research on the immune response to SARS-CoV-2. Subjects who had been exposed to COVID-19, were actively infected with it, or had recovered from it provided the deeply sampled blood TCRbeta repertoires that made up the dataset. The prospective study material was composed of cDNA or gDNA derived from T cells, B-cell-depleted T cells, or PBMCs. Samples came from the ongoing ImmuneRACE study (first 160 participants) plus 1,254 subjects from 6 global collaborators. The sample metadata nearly always contained a de-identified subject ID, COVID-19 status, age in years and sex. HLA class I and class II types, where available, came from metadata supplied by the sample provider rather than from assay-based typing.

TCRbeta CDR3 regions were amplified from genomic DNA using the immunoSEQ Assay, a bias-controlled multiplex PCR. On the study's bioinformatics: The number of nucleated cells in each sample was estimated by amplification of reference gene primers within the assay. To quantify the absolute abundance of each unique TCRbeta CDR3 rearrangement, sequence reads were collapsed and filtered. Productive Simpson clonality was computed per sample as the square root of Simpson's diversity index over productive rearrangements. Drawn from immuneACCESS, this table holds only the in-frame rearrangements with V and J called that TCRdb kept. Clones are partly lost; checked studies trace under half to an unresolved V gene and leave the rest unexplained. For V, J and clone size, that table is used; D and trimming come from the DNA. The sample table holds approximately 110,000 clones, of which roughly four fifths were seen once. Roughly 7.9% of the sample rests with the top ten.

With regard to this clone: Its specific antigen is unknown. Qualities for individual bases were not recorded, and no much larger clone is one base off.

Findings and caveats that apply to the study as a whole: The quantity of clinical and demographic metadata differed by source and by participant and was supplied without curation.

The CDR3 spans 12 residues, from the cysteine through the phenylalanine. This entry keeps only the CDR3 DNA: 36 bases, framed from base 1. CDR1 SQVTM and CDR2 ANQGSEA are derived from the germline V gene. V is pared back by 4 bases and J by 7 bases, with 11 bases lying between the germline termini. Each collaborating institution followed its own protocols to collect whole blood in K2EDTA tubes. For TCRbeta analysis, collaborators shipped samples as frozen whole blood, isolated PBMCs, or DNA extracted from either of those sample types. The chain joins TRBV29-1 to TRBJ1-3; TRBD1 is a weak D gene call, 6 bases matching. This receptor was taken from an older man with acute or convalescent COVID-19. Material for sequencing was peripheral blood. CDR3 region: CSVANRANTIYF. The DNA sequence reads TGCAGCGTTGCTAACAGGGCGAACACCATATATTTT. Joined to the reference TRBV29-1 and TRBJ1-3 proteins, this CDR3 gives the full variable domain: SAVISQKPSRDICQRGTSLTIQCQVDSQVTMMFWYRQQPGQSLTLIATANQGSEATYESGFVIDKFPISRPNLTFSTLTVSNMSPEDSSIYLCSVANRANTIYFGEGSWLTVV.